The T cell receptor (beta chain) under discussion was sequenced for a study of early T cells in non-severe SARS-CoV-2 infection. For the study at large: Sequencing targeted bulk RNA from unsorted whole blood, leaving chains unpaired.

Germline V gene data show CDR1 as SQVTM and CDR2 as ANQGSEA. The CDR3 extends over 12 amino acids. The V gene lost 6 bases and the J gene lost 3 bases, with 9 bases spanning the gap. General study findings and limits: Private and CD4 specificities were missed by VDJdb matching, which favored anti-spike CD8 responses.

Tagging with unique molecular identifiers was applied to individual cDNA molecules. A single record per CDR3 protein comes from TCRdb applying MiXCR to the 5' RACE reads. Here the sample spans around 80,000 distinct CDR3 sequences, about 12% being singletons. This clonotype was counted between two and nine times. Its antigen is not identified. Source material: whole blood. This sequence joins TRBV29-1 and TRBJ2-1; possible D gene TRBD1, 5 bases. This sequence originates from an adult who was a healthcare worker with PCR-confirmed SARS-CoV-2 infection or an uninfected control (not recorded which). In nucleotides, the CDR3 is TGCAGCGTCGGAAGGGGCTACAATGAGCAGTTCTTC. Protein: CSVGRGYNEQFF.